This TCR beta chain was profiled in a study of graft-versus-host responses after intestinal transplantation. The method was immunoSEQ multiplex PCR; TCRdb's version includes in-frame clones alone and lacks a portion of them. The sample has some 40,000 clones; approximately 93% are singletons. This sample comprised PBMCs, obtained approximately 100 weeks after intestinal transplantation. This clonotype originated in a human patient who received an intestinal transplant, so some T cells may come from the graft donor.

Here the CDR3 reads CASSDHPSGASPLHF. CDR3 in DNA: TGTGCCAGCAGTGACCACCCGTCCGGGGCGTCACCCCTCCACTTT. V is TRBV6-1 and J is TRBJ1-6, with D perhaps TRBD1 (5 bases). CDR1 is MNHNS, CDR2 SASEGT, per germline. The V gene lost 3 bases and the J gene lost 10 bases, with 16 bases spanning the gap. This CDR3 comprises 15 residues.